Shown below are 3 T cell receptor beta chains from a single sample sequenced in a study of CD8 T cells in ankylosing spondylitis. MiXCR, run by TCRdb on the 5' RACE reads, gives a single entry per CDR3 protein. The table includes fewer than 400,000 distinct CDR3 sequences, 20% to 25% detected once. These receptors have no known antigen. The study, taken as a whole, reports: Apparently characteristic of ankylosing spondylitis blood was a TCR beta motif (roughly 8 highly homologous variants).

The specimen was blood, either unsorted or a sorted T cell fraction (not recorded which). The source is a male donor with ankylosing spondylitis.

V and J are TRBV15 and TRBJ2-1; 7 bases fit TRBD2. The CDR3 has 16 residues. Germline CDR1 reads LNHNV; CDR2 reads YYDKDF (reference sequence). Trimming cost V 0 bases and J 3 bases; bases outside gene matches: 5. The CDR3 loop reads CATSRDPSGVYNEQFF. CDR3 DNA sequence: TGTGCCACCAGCAGAGATCCGAGCGGGGTCTACAATGAGCAGTTCTTC.

This clonotype has just a few counts. This sequence joins TRBV18 and TRBJ2-7; 8 bases agree with TRBD1. Germline CDR1 KGHSH, CDR2 LQKENI. The CDR3 loop spans 15 amino acids. With 2 bases clipped from V and 3 bases from J, the junction kept 6 bases outside the gene matches. The DNA for the CDR3 is TGTGCCAGCTCACCAGGACAGGGAAGGGTCTACGAGCAGTACTTC. Protein sequence: CASSPGQGRVYEQYF.

The chain uses TRBV15 and TRBJ1-5; weak D call: TRBD1 (6 bases). V was pared by 3 bases and J by 7 bases, with 13 bases between. Per the germline V gene, CDR1 is LNHNV and CDR2 is YYDKDF (reference sequence). The CDR3 consists of 14 residues. The CDR3 loop reads CATSRGASQQPQHF. The CDR3 DNA reads as TGTGCCACCAGCAGGGGGGCATCTCAGCAGCCCCAGCATTTT. The full variable domain, completed using reference TRBV15 and TRBJ1-5, is DAMVIQNPRYQVTQFGKPVTLSCSQTLNHNVMYWYQQKSSQAPKLLFHYYDKDFNNEADTPDNFQSRRPNTSFCFLDIRSPGLGDTAMYLCATSRGASQQPQHFGDGTRLSIL.